The 24 T cell receptor beta chains reported below all come from one sample, sequenced in a study of cytomegalovirus exposure and HLA in healthy donors. Profiled with immunoSEQ multiplex PCR; TCRdb holds only in-frame clones, not every one. The data hold hundreds of thousands of clones, with 90% observed a single time. The sample taken for sequencing was PBMCs. Receptors were obtained from a woman aged 25 to 39 in good health and CMV-seronegative.

A single count supports this clone. The rearrangement uses TRBV9 and TRBJ2-7; perhaps TRBD2 as D (6 bases). Germline-derived CDR1 and CDR2 are SGDLS and YYNGEE. The ends were cut back, 3 bases at V and 7 bases at J, with 14 bases in the middle. This CDR3 spans 13 amino acids. CDR3 sequence: CASSGRLVGEQYF. The CDR3 DNA reads TGTGCCAGCAGCGGGCGACTAGTGGGTGAGCAGTACTTC.

The chain has TRBV27 and TRBJ1-1; 9 nucleotides align to TRBD1. The V segment lost 6 bases and the J segment 0 bases; nucleotides outside the gene matches: 2. CDR3 length: 14 residues. Germline V gene lookup returns CDR1 MNHEY and CDR2 SMNVEV (reference sequence). The CDR3 nucleotides read TGTGCCAGCAGCCGGGACAGGGTGAACACTGAAGCTTTCTTT. Its protein product is CASSRDRVNTEAFF.

V and J are TRBV7-6 and TRBJ2-5, with TRBD1 as a possible D gene (5 bases). V lost 4 bases and J lost 4, with 10 bases in between. CDR1 is SGHVS, CDR2 FNYEAQ, per germline. The CDR3 extends over 13 amino acids. The CDR3 loop reads CASSSAGLETQYF. The CDR3 bases are TGTGCCAGCAGCTCCGCAGGGCTAGAGACCCAGTACTTC.

The chain couples TRBV27 to TRBJ2-3, with 14 bases matching TRBD2. The CDR3 loop spans 17 amino acids. CDR1 is MNHEY and CDR2 is SMNVEV in the germline V gene (reference sequence). The V and J ends lost 6 bases and 8 bases, in that order; junction bases with no gene match: 13. The CDR3 bases are TGTGCCAGCAGACGAACCGGGACTAGCGGGAGTAGAGGTACGCAGTATTTT. Its protein is CASRRTGTSGSRGTQYF.

The chain recombines TRBV5-4 with TRBJ2-5; D is perhaps TRBD2 (6 bases). Germline assignment: CDR1 SGHNT and CDR2 YYREEE (reference sequence). V lost 5 bases and J lost 4, with 18 bases in between. The CDR3 totals 15 residues. The DNA of the CDR3 is TGTGCCAGCAGATTTGTGGGCCGGGGGTTAGAGACCCAGTACTTC. This encodes CASRFVGRGLETQYF.

This rearrangement joins TRBV25-1 to TRBJ2-1; D might be TRBD2 (5 bases). CDR1 is MGHDK, CDR2 SYGVNS, per germline. This CDR3 comprises 16 residues. V lost 2 bases and J lost 0, with 11 bases in between. CDR3 residues: CASSEDGVGSYNEQFF. In DNA, the CDR3 is TGTGCCAGCAGTGAAGACGGGGTTGGCTCCTACAATGAGCAGTTCTTC. The variable domain in full, completed from reference TRBV25-1 and TRBJ2-1, reads EADIYQTPRYLVIGTGKKITLECSQTMGHDKMYWYQQDPGMELHLIHYSYGVNSTEKGDLSSESTVSRIRTEHFPLTLESARPSHTSQYLCASSEDGVGSYNEQFFGPGTRLTVL.

The J gene is TRBJ2-3, the V gene TRBV10-3, with 13 bases fitting TRBD2. The CDR3 is 15 residues long. The germline V gene has CDR1 ENHRY and CDR2 SYGVKD. V lost 5 bases to trimming and J lost 4 bases; unmatched junction nucleotides: 3. The chain's CDR3 is CAISPGLAGSDTQYF. Here the CDR3 DNA reads TGTGCCATCAGTCCGGGACTAGCGGGATCAGATACGCAGTATTTT.

CDR3: CASSKREVPILETQYF. CDR3 sequence (DNA): TGTGCCAGTAGCAAGCGGGAGGTTCCCATCCTGGAGACCCAGTACTTC. V gene TRBV19 combines with J gene TRBJ2-5; TRBD2 agrees at 9 bases. Germline CDR1 LNHDA, CDR2 SQIVND (reference sequence). The V segment lost 6 bases and the J segment 5 bases; nucleotides outside the gene matches: 13. The CDR3 consists of 16 residues.

This rearrangement joins TRBV15 to TRBJ2-5, with D perhaps TRBD1 or TRBD2 (5 bases each). The CDR3 length is 14 residues. V was cut by 0 bases and J by 4 bases, with 9 bases left in between. Germline CDR1 and CDR2: LNHNV and YYDKDF (reference sequence). The CDR3 is CATSRDRGGETQYF. The CDR3 DNA sequence: TGTGCCACCAGCAGAGATCGGGGCGGAGAGACCCAGTACTTC. Drawing the rest from reference TRBV15 and TRBJ2-5, the complete variable domain is DAMVIQNPRYQVTQFGKPVTLSCSQTLNHNVMYWYQQKSSQAPKLLFHYYDKDFNNEADTPDNFQSRRPNTSFCFLDIRSPGLGDTAMYLCATSRDRGGETQYFGPGTRLLVL.

This clone was observed once. J is TRBJ2-7 and V is TRBV5-4; TRBD2 is a possible D gene (6 bases). From germline, CDR1 is SGHNT and CDR2 YYREEE (reference sequence). The V gene lost 4 bases and the J gene lost 2 bases, with 16 bases spanning the gap. This CDR3 region has 15 residues. In nucleotides, the CDR3 is TGTGCCAGCAGCCTCTCCCCGGGCGGGGCCTACGAGCAGTACTTC. It encodes CASSLSPGGAYEQYF. Full variable domain (missing parts from reference TRBV5-4 and TRBJ2-7): ETGVTQSPTHLIKTRGQQVTLRCSSQSGHNTVSWYQQALGQGPQFIFQYYREEENGRGNFPPRFSGLQFPNYSSELNVNALELDDSALYLCASSLSPGGAYEQYFGPGTRLTVT.

V is TRBV4-3 and J is TRBJ2-7; unclear D gene. Trimming left V 1 base short and J 3 bases short, with 13 bases between. Germline lookup yields CDR1 LGHNA and CDR2 YSLEER. This CDR3 is built from 15 residues. The CDR3 DNA is TGCGCCAGCAGCCAAGGGCGCTTATCGGGCTACGAGCAGTACTTC. Residues: CASSQGRLSGYEQYF.

J is TRBJ2-4 and V is TRBV5-4; possible D gene TRBD2, 6 bases. Trimming left V 9 bases short and J 9 bases short, with 10 bases between. This CDR3 is built from 10 residues. Germline V CDR1 and CDR2: SGHNT, YYREEE (reference sequence). The chain's CDR3 is CAIGTPIQYF. The DNA for the CDR3 is TGTGCCATCGGGACTCCCATTCAGTACTTC.

The chain links TRBV5-1 to TRBJ1-3; D gene uncertain. CDR3 length: 13 residues. Germline V gives CDR1 SGHRS, CDR2 YFSETQ. V was cut by 2 bases and J by 0 bases, with 3 bases left in between. The CDR3 region has the DNA TGCGCCAGCAGCTTTGACTCTGGAAACACCATATATTTT. Its translation is CASSFDSGNTIYF. The variable domain in full, completed from reference TRBV5-1 and TRBJ1-3, reads KAGVTQTPRYLIKTRGQQVTLSCSPISGHRSVSWYQQTPGQGLQFLFEYFSETQRNKGNFPGRFSGRQFSNSRSEMNVSTLELGDSALYLCASSFDSGNTIYFGEGSWLTVV.

The chain has TRBV7-3 and TRBJ2-1; unclear D gene. The CDR3 totals 14 residues. CDR1 and CDR2 (germline): SGHTA, FQGTGA. Trimming stripped 0 bases from V and 8 bases from J, with 11 bases between. The CDR3 region is CASSLTARYDEQFF. CDR3 bases: TGTGCCAGCAGCTTAACGGCGAGATACGATGAGCAGTTCTTC.

The gene calls are TRBV11-2 and TRBJ2-5; 11 nucleotides agree with TRBD2. Germline V CDR1 and CDR2: SGHAT, FQNNGV. The CDR3 spans 16 residues. Trimming at V came to 5 bases and at J to 0 bases, leaving 5 bases not matched to a gene. CDR3 bases: TGTGCCAGCAGCGGGGGACTAGCGGTCAACCAAGAGACCCAGTACTTC. Translated, it gives CASSGGLAVNQETQYF.

The rearrangement joins TRBV6-5 to TRBJ2-1; tentative D call: TRBD1 (6 bases). CDR3 size: 13 residues. Looked up from germline, CDR1 is MNHEY and CDR2 is SVGAGI. Trimming removed 6 bases at V and 4 bases at J, with 10 bases between. The CDR3 region is CASRQGKYNEQFF. The CDR3 DNA is TGTGCCAGCAGACAGGGAAAGTACAATGAGCAGTTCTTC.

The V call is TRBV6-4, the J call TRBJ2-1; TRBD2 aligns across 9 bases. V shed 0 bases and J 2 bases; nucleotides not matched to a gene: 2. Germline lookup yields CDR1 MRHNA and CDR2 SNTAGT. This CDR3 has 16 amino acids. DNA for the CDR3: TGTGCCAGCAGTGACTCTCCTAGCGGGACCTACAATGAGCAGTTCTTC. The encoded protein is CASSDSPSGTYNEQFF.

This chain joins TRBV27 and TRBJ2-7, with 12 positions matching TRBD2. The CDR3 is 16 residues long. Germline lookup yields CDR1 MNHEY and CDR2 SMNVEV (reference sequence). The V segment lost 7 bases and the J segment 3 bases; nucleotides outside the gene matches: 10. The chain's CDR3 is CASKPSPLAGGYEQYF. The CDR3 DNA reads as TGTGCCAGCAAACCAAGTCCACTAGCGGGAGGCTACGAGCAGTACTTC.

As for this clone: Other nucleotide sequences in the sample specify the same CDR3. The chain links TRBV29-1 to TRBJ2-7; tentative D call: TRBD2 (5 bases). V dropped 4 bases and J dropped 0 bases, with 7 bases sitting between them. The CDR3 totals 12 residues. CDR1 and CDR2 (germline): SQVTM, ANQGSEA. The chain's CDR3 is CSVVRDSYEQYF. DNA for the CDR3: TGCAGCGTTGTCCGGGACTCCTACGAGCAGTACTTC.

The chain's CDR3 is CSVSMGTTDTQYF. CDR3 nucleotide sequence: TGCAGCGTTAGTATGGGGACCACAGATACGCAGTATTTT. The gene calls are TRBV29-1 and TRBJ2-3, with D perhaps assigned TRBD1 or TRBD2 (5 bases each). Trimming removed 5 bases at V and 2 bases at J, with 11 bases between. CDR1 is SQVTM, CDR2 ANQGSEA, per germline. The CDR3 runs to 13 residues.

The gene calls are TRBV27 and TRBJ2-3; D tentatively reads TRBD1 or TRBD2 (5 bases each). Germline assignment: CDR1 MNHEY and CDR2 SMNVEV (reference sequence). The CDR3 consists of 16 residues. Trimming left V 2 bases short and J 1 base short, with 13 bases between. CDR3 sequence reads: CASSLLLGAGTDTQYF. DNA of the CDR3: TGTGCCAGCAGTTTACTTCTCGGGGCTGGCACAGATACGCAGTATTTT.

The V call is TRBV7-3, the J call TRBJ1-5; 8 bases are a match to TRBD1. Germline trimming cut 5 bases from V and 6 bases from J; bases unmatched to any gene: 3. CDR3 length: 13 amino acids. Germline CDR1 reads SGHTA; CDR2 reads FQGTGA. CDR3 loop: CASSQGAGQPQHF. The CDR3 coding sequence is TGTGCCAGCAGCCAGGGGGCGGGTCAGCCCCAGCATTTT.

The chain couples TRBV6-5 to TRBJ2-2, with D possibly being TRBD2 (5 bases). Per germline, CDR1 MNHEY and CDR2 SVGAGI. This CDR3 has 15 residues. The ends were cut back, 6 bases at V and 0 bases at J, with 11 bases in the middle. The CDR3 nucleotides are TGTGCCAGCAGCCAAGCGGTTACGAACACCGGGGAGCTGTTTTTT. Translating gives CASSQAVTNTGELFF.

This clone was seen just once. The chain combines TRBV28 with TRBJ2-6, with 8 nucleotides matching TRBD1. V lost 8 bases to trimming and J lost 6 bases; unmatched junction nucleotides: 24. The CDR3 covers 20 residues. The germline CDR1 and CDR2 sequences are MDHEN and SYDVKM. CDR3 region: CASSRSRTGNTPTLANVLTF. The CDR3 region has the DNA TGTGCCAGCTCTAGGAGTCGGACAGGGAATACTCCGACGTTGGCCAACGTCCTGACTTTC. Looking up the rest from reference TRBV28 and TRBJ2-6 gives the full variable domain: DVKVTQSSRYLVKRTGEKVFLECVQDMDHENMFWYRQDPGLGLRLIYFSYDVKMKEKGDIPEGYSVSREKKERFSLILESASTNQTSMYLCASSRSRTGNTPTLANVLTFGAGSRLTVL.